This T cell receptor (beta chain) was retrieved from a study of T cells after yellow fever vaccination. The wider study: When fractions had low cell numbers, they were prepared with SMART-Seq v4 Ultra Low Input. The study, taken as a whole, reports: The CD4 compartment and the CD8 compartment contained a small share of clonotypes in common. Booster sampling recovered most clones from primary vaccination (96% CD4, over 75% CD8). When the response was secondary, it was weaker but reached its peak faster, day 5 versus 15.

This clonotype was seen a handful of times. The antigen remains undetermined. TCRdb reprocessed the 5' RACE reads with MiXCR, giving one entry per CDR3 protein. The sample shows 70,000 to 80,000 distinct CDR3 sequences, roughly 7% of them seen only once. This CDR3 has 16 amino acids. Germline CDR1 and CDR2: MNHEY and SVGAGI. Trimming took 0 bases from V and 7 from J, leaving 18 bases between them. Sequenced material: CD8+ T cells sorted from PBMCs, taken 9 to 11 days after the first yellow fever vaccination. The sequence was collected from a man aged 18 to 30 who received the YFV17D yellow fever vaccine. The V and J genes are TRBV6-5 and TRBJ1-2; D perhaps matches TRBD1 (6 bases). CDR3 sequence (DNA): TGTGCCAGCAGTTACTCGACTCAGGGGCGCCGGCTTGGCTACACCTTC. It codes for CASSYSTQGRRLGYTF.